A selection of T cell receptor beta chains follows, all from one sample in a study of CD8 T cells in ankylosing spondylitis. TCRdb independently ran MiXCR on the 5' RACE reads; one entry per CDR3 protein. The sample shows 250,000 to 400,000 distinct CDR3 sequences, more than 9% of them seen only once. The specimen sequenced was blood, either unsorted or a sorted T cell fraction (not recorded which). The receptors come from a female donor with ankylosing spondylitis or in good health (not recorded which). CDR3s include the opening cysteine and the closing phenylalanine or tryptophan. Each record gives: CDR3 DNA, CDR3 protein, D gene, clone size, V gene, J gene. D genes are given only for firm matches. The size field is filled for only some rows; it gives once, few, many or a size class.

CDR3 DNA: TGCAGTGGGGACCGGGGGAGGGATTCCTACGAGCAGTACTTC
CDR3 protein: CSGDRGRDSYEQYF
D gene: TRBD2
clone size: few
V gene: TRBV20-1
J gene: TRBJ2-7

CDR3 DNA: TGTGCCAGCAGCTCCTCTAGGGACGAGCAGTACTTC
CDR3 protein: CASSSSRDEQYF
D gene: -
clone size: -
V gene: TRBV7-2
J gene: TRBJ2-7

CDR3 DNA: TGTGCCAGCAGCCTACAGTGGGGGGGCGCGAACACCGGGGAGCTGTTTTTT
CDR3 protein: CASSLQWGGANTGELFF
D gene: -
clone size: few
V gene: TRBV7-2
J gene: TRBJ2-2

CDR3 DNA: TGTGCCACCAGCAGAGAGGACAGGGTAATTTCACCCCTCCACTTT
CDR3 protein: CATSREDRVISPLHF
D gene: TRBD1
clone size: many
V gene: TRBV15
J gene: TRBJ1-6

CDR3 DNA: TGTGCCAGCAGCCATCAAGGGACAGACTATGGCTACACCTTC
CDR3 protein: CASSHQGTDYGYTF
D gene: TRBD1
clone size: -
V gene: TRBV5-4
J gene: TRBJ1-2

CDR3 DNA: TGTGCCAGCAGGGCTAGCGGGAGAGTTACTGAGCAGTTCTTC
CDR3 protein: CASRASGRVTEQFF
D gene: TRBD2
clone size: many
V gene: TRBV6-1
J gene: TRBJ2-1

CDR3 DNA: TGTGCCAGCAGCCCCCTGGGGGGGGCCACCACCCAGTACTTC
CDR3 protein: CASSPLGGATTQYF
D gene: -
clone size: -
V gene: TRBV14
J gene: TRBJ2-5

CDR3 DNA: TGCGCCAGCAGCTTGACGACAGGGGTCGAGGGAAACACCATATATTTT
CDR3 protein: CASSLTTGVEGNTIYF
D gene: TRBD1
clone size: many
V gene: TRBV5-1
J gene: TRBJ1-3

CDR3 DNA: TGTGCCAGCAGCTTAGGGCTAGCGATCGCCGGGGAGCTGTTTTTT
CDR3 protein: CASSLGLAIAGELFF
D gene: -
clone size: many
V gene: TRBV7-2
J gene: TRBJ2-2

CDR3 DNA: TGTGCCAGCAACGGGCTACCTTTTGCAGAGACCCAGTACTTC
CDR3 protein: CASNGLPFAETQYF
D gene: -
clone size: few
V gene: TRBV3-1
J gene: TRBJ2-5

CDR3 DNA: TGCAGTGCTAGAATCCGACAGCATAGCAATCAGCCCCAGCATTTT
CDR3 protein: CSARIRQHSNQPQHF
D gene: -
clone size: few
V gene: TRBV20-1
J gene: TRBJ1-5

CDR3 DNA: TGCAGTGCTAGACTAAAAGGTTTAATAGCTGAAGCTTTCTTT
CDR3 protein: CSARLKGLIAEAFF
D gene: -
clone size: many
V gene: TRBV20-1
J gene: TRBJ1-1

CDR3 DNA: TGTGCCAGCAGCCACCTTCCCTACGAGCAGTACTTC
CDR3 protein: CASSHLPYEQYF
D gene: -
clone size: many
V gene: TRBV6-6
J gene: TRBJ2-7

CDR3 DNA: TGTGCCAGCAAAGGACTAGCGGGAGTGTTAGGCGAGCAGTACTTC
CDR3 protein: CASKGLAGVLGEQYF
D gene: TRBD2
clone size: many
V gene: TRBV12-3/TRBV12-4
J gene: TRBJ2-7

CDR3 DNA: TGTGCCAGCAGCGCGGGACAGGGCGCCGGGGAGCTGTTTTTT
CDR3 protein: CASSAGQGAGELFF
D gene: TRBD1
clone size: few
V gene: TRBV12-3/TRBV12-4
J gene: TRBJ2-2

CDR3 DNA: TGTGCCAGCAGTTTGACAGGAGGGAATGAGCAGTTCTTC
CDR3 protein: CASSLTGGNEQFF
D gene: -
clone size: many
V gene: TRBV28
J gene: TRBJ2-1

CDR3 DNA: TGTGCCAGCAGCTTTCGAGGGGGTCGAGAAGCTTTCTTT
CDR3 protein: CASSFRGGREAFF
D gene: -
clone size: many
V gene: TRBV5-6
J gene: TRBJ1-1

CDR3 DNA: TGTGCCAGCAGCCTTCGACAGGGAGTGGATGGCTACACCTTC
CDR3 protein: CASSLRQGVDGYTF
D gene: TRBD1
clone size: many
V gene: TRBV12-3/TRBV12-4
J gene: TRBJ1-2

CDR3 DNA: TGTGCCAGCAGTCAACAGGGGGCGGGCACCGGGGAGCTGTTTTTT
CDR3 protein: CASSQQGAGTGELFF
D gene: TRBD1
clone size: many
V gene: TRBV7-2
J gene: TRBJ2-2

CDR3 DNA: TGCGCCAGCGGGTCAGGCAGGACGACGGAGCAGTACTTC
CDR3 protein: CASGSGRTTEQYF
D gene: -
clone size: -
V gene: TRBV5-1
J gene: TRBJ2-7

CDR3 DNA: TGTGCCAGCAGTTTAAGTCTTTCTAATGAAAAACTGTTTTTT
CDR3 protein: CASSLSLSNEKLFF
D gene: -
clone size: -
V gene: TRBV27
J gene: TRBJ1-4

CDR3 DNA: TGCGCCAGCAGCATTACGGGGCGATCCACAGATACGCAGTATTTT
CDR3 protein: CASSITGRSTDTQYF
D gene: -
clone size: few
V gene: TRBV5-1
J gene: TRBJ2-3

CDR3 DNA: TGCAGTGCCGAGGGGCCAGCGGGGCTAGCCAAAAACATTCAGTACTTC
CDR3 protein: CSAEGPAGLAKNIQYF
D gene: TRBD2
clone size: many
V gene: TRBV20-1
J gene: TRBJ2-4

CDR3 DNA: TGCAGTGCTCTCGGATCGGTAAAGACCCAGTACTTC
CDR3 protein: CSALGSVKTQYF
D gene: -
clone size: -
V gene: TRBV20-1
J gene: TRBJ2-5

CDR3 DNA: TGTGCCAGCAGCTACCGGGACGACAACAATGAGCAGTTCTTC
CDR3 protein: CASSYRDDNNEQFF
D gene: -
clone size: few
V gene: TRBV7-6
J gene: TRBJ2-1